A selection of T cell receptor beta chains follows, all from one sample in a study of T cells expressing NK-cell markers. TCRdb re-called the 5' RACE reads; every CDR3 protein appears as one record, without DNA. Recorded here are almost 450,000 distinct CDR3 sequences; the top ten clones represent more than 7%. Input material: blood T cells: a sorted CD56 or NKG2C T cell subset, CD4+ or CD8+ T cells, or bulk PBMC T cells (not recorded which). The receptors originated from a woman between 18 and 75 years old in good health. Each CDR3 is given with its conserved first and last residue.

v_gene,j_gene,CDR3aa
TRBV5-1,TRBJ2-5,CASSTGQYQETQYF
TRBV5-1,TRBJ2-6,CASSRRVSGANVLTF
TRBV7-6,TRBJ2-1,CASSSAGRLTNNEQFF
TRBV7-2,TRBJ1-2,CASSFAGTGGGYTF
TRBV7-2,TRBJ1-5,CASSIQQGAQPQHF
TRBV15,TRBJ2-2,CATSSGTANTGELFF
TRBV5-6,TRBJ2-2,CASSWDITTTGELFF
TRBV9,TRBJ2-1,CASSPLSSYNEQFF
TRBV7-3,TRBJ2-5,CASSSLAGVFETQYF
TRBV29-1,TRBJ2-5,CSVRLQETQYF
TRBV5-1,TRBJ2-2,CASSTGLGGTGELFF
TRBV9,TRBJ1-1,CASRTGLGNTEAFF
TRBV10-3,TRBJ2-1,CAISGLGPKNEQFF
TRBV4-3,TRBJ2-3,CASSQVAASTDTQYF
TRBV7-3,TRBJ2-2,CASSLMENTGELFF
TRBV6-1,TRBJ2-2,CASSVQKSGELFF
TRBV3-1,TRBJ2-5,CASSQDLSGPQETQYF
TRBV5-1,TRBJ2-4,CASSWRTSSLAKNIQYF
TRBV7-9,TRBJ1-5,CASSLLGPQHF
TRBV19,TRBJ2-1,CASSISVGNEQFF
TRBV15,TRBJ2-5,CATSEPGQNLQETQYF
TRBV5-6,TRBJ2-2,CASSLSVRGPGELFF
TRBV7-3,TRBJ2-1,CASSLEQTYNEQFF
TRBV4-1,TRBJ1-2,CASSQADRYGYTF
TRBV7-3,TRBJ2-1,CASSSTGPYNEQFF
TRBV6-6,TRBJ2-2,CVSRPNTGELFF
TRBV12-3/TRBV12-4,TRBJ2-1,CASSRGGADNEQFF
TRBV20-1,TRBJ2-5,CSAGTMGGMATQYF
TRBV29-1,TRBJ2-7,CSVEGPGTAYEQYF
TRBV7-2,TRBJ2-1,CASSLVGTSDEQFF
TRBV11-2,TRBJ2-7,CASSLEAGTGGAPQYF
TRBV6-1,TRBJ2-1,CASSPGGVNGVNEQFF
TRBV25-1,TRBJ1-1,CASSPPGENTEAFF
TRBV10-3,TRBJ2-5,CAISVSVQETQYF
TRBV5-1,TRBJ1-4,CASSGGGPEKLFF
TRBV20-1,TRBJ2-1,CSARLREGLSNEQFF
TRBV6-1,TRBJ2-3,CASSTLSTDTQYF
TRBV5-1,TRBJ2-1,CASSFGGTWSISDEQFF